The clone carrying this T cell receptor (beta chain) appeared a single time. The sample originates from a study of blood T cell repertoires in COVID-19. About the study: The study drew acute and convalescent COVID-19 samples from the United States, Italy and Spain. Sources were T cells, B-cell-depleted T cells, or PBMCs; the material itself was cDNA or gDNA.

Original processing methods: Estimation of nucleated cell counts relied on the amplification of reference gene primers. Measured with immunoSEQ multiplex PCR; TCRdb has only the in-frame clones, and not every one. V and J calls and clone size are copied from that table; D and trimming were computed from the DNA. The sample contains 150,000 to 200,000 clones, about 92% of which appear only once. Germline CDR1 SGHNT, CDR2 YYREEE (reference sequence). This CDR3 is built from 14 residues. The V gene lost 4 bases and the J gene lost 4 bases, with 15 bases spanning the gap. The TCR sequence derives from a man aged 55-75 years with active or convalescent COVID-19. Sequenced: peripheral blood. This rearrangement joins TRBV5-4 to TRBJ2-7, with D tentatively TRBD2 (6 bases). The CDR3: CASSPLGGSYEQYF. The CDR3 DNA is TGTGCCAGCAGCCCGTTGGGGGGATCTTACGAGCAGTACTTC.